This T cell receptor beta chain was identified in a study of memory CD4+ T cells and cytomegalovirus serostatus (dated by TCRdb to between 2018 and 2020). Regarding the study in general: The cohort comprised 33 healthy Belgian adults, 9 CMV seropositive and some 24 CMV seronegative. The study sequenced CD4+ memory TCRbeta repertoires of a Belgian cohort with known cytomegalovirus serostatus to replicate a published TCR-based CMV serostatus classifier. The investigation overall reported the following: For CMV serostatus prediction, a median bootstrapped AUC of 0.95 was reached with the original framework, and a median bootstrapped AUC of approximately 0.9 was reached with a US-trained random forest. On the Belgian cohort, the classifier built on the original framework reached a median bootstrapped AUC of around 0.95, with a 95% CI of 0.76-1.00. Only CD4+CD45RO+ memory cells were sequenced, unlike the original study, which covered naive and memory CD4+ and CD8+ populations. Results were interpreted as suggesting that the CMV-associated TCR signature is largely present in the CD4+ memory repertoire. Among the 160 or so previously reported CMV-associated TCRbeta sequences, 67 showed up in the CD4+ memory repertoires, with each one found in between one and five individuals.

The Quick-DNA Microprep Kit was used to extract genomic DNA from the sorted cells. Amplification of TCRbeta DNA was done with the immunoSEQ hsTCRbeta kit, following the protocol from the manufacturer. TCRbeta libraries were sequenced on an Illumina MiSeq instrument. The study's processing was this. After out-of-frame sequences were removed, 2,204,828 distinct TCRbeta sequences remained, averaging around 67,000 per individual. Each individual was scored by the count of around 160 previously reported CMV-associated TCRbeta sequences and the total productive distinct TCRbeta count. A beta-binomial model was reimplemented in Python, and scikit-learn random forests with default parameters were trained on US cohort data. Classifier performance on the Belgian cohort was summarized as median AUC with percentile confidence intervals calculated over 10,000 bootstrap iterations. TCRdb's version of the immuneACCESS table is confined to in-frame rearrangements and falls short of the full clone set. An unresolved V gene accounts for under half of the shortfall where checked; the remainder is of unknown origin. V and J calls and clone size are given by that table; D and trimming were obtained from the DNA. The sample records 48,000 or so clones, 78% of which are singletons. The ten largest make up about 0.73% of the sample.

Worth noting for this clone: Its specific antigen is unknown. No much larger clonotype is one base removed from it; base qualities were not supplied.

CDR1 and CDR2, looked up from the germline V gene, are MNHNS and SASEGT. From the cysteine up to the phenylalanine, the CDR3 has a length of 16 residues. Just CDR3 DNA is preserved here, 48 bases in frame from base 1. V and J lose 2 bases and 0 bases, and a span of 11 bases separates them. Single viable CD3+CD4+CD8-CD45RO+ cells were sorted as memory CD4+ T cells on a FACSAria II. CMV serostatus was assessed using a Roche Elecsys assay, by which serum IgG against CMV pp150, pp28, p38 and p52 was detected. Once the samples were thawed, total CD4+ T cells were enriched through positive selection using CD4 magnetic microbeads. Samples originated from another study that specifically interrogated the CD4+ T cell memory repertoire. Peripheral blood mononuclear cells were isolated and cryopreserved according to standard operating procedures, and serum was kept at -80 degrees C. The staining used CD3-PerCP (BW264/56), CD4-APC (RPA-T4), CD45RO-PE (UCHT1) and CD8-Pacific Orange (3B5) antibodies, and Sytox blue was used to exclude non-viable cells.

The source material was memory CD4+ T cells from blood. The receptor was isolated from an adult in good health and CMV-seronegative. This chain is built from TRBV6-1 and TRBJ1-5; there is no confident call for the D gene. The DNA is TGTGCCAGCAGTGAAACGGGATCAGGTAGCAATCAGCCCCAGCATTTT. Translated, this gives CASSETGSGSNQPQHF.